This T cell receptor beta chain was found in a study of blood T cell repertoires in COVID-19 (dated by TCRdb to 2018 to 2020). As for the study more broadly: Samples from collaborators originated in the United States, Italy and Spain and spanned both the acute and convalescent phases of COVID-19. The material from the prospective study consisted of cDNA or gDNA derived from T cells, B-cell-depleted T cells, or PBMCs. Deeply sampled blood TCRbeta repertoires from subjects exposed to, actively infected with, or recovered from COVID-19 were included in the dataset. Where available, HLA class I and class II types were taken from metadata supplied by the sample provider and were not determined by assay-based typing. The sample metadata nearly always contained a de-identified subject ID, COVID-19 status, age in years and sex. The samples were drawn from the first 160 participants of the ongoing ImmuneRACE study and from more than 1,000 subjects provided by 6 global collaborators. The repertoires were made available in a free public database intended to serve as a resource for research on the immune response to SARS-CoV-2.

On the study overall, not on this receptor specifically: How much clinical and demographic metadata was included differed by source and by participant, and the metadata was provided uncurated.

Measured from the cysteine to the phenylalanine, the CDR3 is 14 residues long. This entry keeps only the CDR3 DNA: 42 bases, framed from base 1. At the junction V is shortened by 5 bases and J by 8 bases, with 16 bases in between. CDR1 and CDR2, per the germline V gene, are MNHEY and SVGAGI. Enrolling through a virtual design, the prospective study's participants ranged in age from roughly 18 to 90 years and lived across roughly 24 United States geographic areas. Cohort assignment in the prospective study relied on participant-reported clinical history from a screening survey and a study questionnaire. Recovered participants in ImmuneRACE Cohort 3 were defined by two consecutive negative NP/OP PCR tests, clearance by a healthcare professional, or resolution of symptoms. Each participant in the prospective study had whole blood, serum and a nasopharyngeal or oropharyngeal swab collected by mobile phlebotomists. Prospective study participants could optionally give additional blood draws and questionnaires over an approximately two-month period. Prospective study blood samples were shipped either frozen or at room temperature before DNA extraction.

In the case of this clone: Its antigen specificity is not known. The record has no base qualities; no much larger clone is one base away.

TCRbeta CDR3 regions were amplified from genomic DNA by means of the immunoSEQ Assay, a bias-controlled multiplex PCR. The authors processed their data as follows. The number of nucleated cells in each sample was estimated by amplification of reference gene primers within the assay. To quantify the absolute abundance of each unique TCRbeta CDR3 rearrangement, sequence reads were collapsed and filtered. For each sample, productive Simpson clonality was calculated by taking the square root of Simpson's diversity index across productive rearrangements. Entries here come from immuneACCESS through TCRdb and include only in-frame sequences with V and J called. Some clones fail to appear in such tables; in the studies checked, an unresolved V gene covers under half of the shortfall, and the cause of the remainder is unknown. Clone size and V and J calls were adopted from that table, with D and trimming inferred from the DNA. The sample contains 300,000 to 400,000 clones, around nine tenths of them found a single time. The top ten clones comprise roughly 5% of the sample.

The clonotype comes from a man in his sixties who had recovered from COVID-19. Sequencing was carried out using PBMCs or T cells enriched from blood (not recorded which). The chain employs TRBV6-5 and TRBJ2-1; TRBD2 is perhaps the D gene, given 6 matching bases. The base sequence is TGTGCCAGCAGTCCCCAGGGACTGGGGCATGAGCAGTTCTTC. It is translated as CASSPQGLGHEQFF.